The T cell receptor (beta chain) under discussion was sequenced for a study of blood T cell repertoires in COVID-19. Looking at the study overall: Researchers got acute and convalescent COVID-19 samples from the United States, Italy and Spain.

Original data processing: How many nucleated cells were present was estimated from reference gene primer amplification. Here immunoSEQ multiplex PCR was the method, and the copy in TCRdb shows in-frame clones only, minus some. Clonal size and the V and J genes are those of that table, whereas D and trimming came from the DNA. The repertoire holds about 140,000 clones, with 87% as singletons. The CDR3 has 15 residues. Unmatched junction bases numbered 3, after V lost 1 base and J lost 6 bases. Germline-derived CDR1 and CDR2 are SEHNR and FQNEAQ (reference sequence). This sequence originates from a man aged 45-60 years who had recovered from COVID-19. The J gene is TRBJ2-7, the V gene TRBV7-9; 13 positions match TRBD2. The sequenced sample was peripheral blood. CDR3 sequence: CASSLGLAGGGEQYF. The CDR3 nucleotides are TGTGCCAGCAGCTTAGGACTAGCGGGGGGAGGCGAGCAGTACTTC.